This is a list of T cell receptor beta chains from one sample in a study of T cells in Graves' hyperthyroidism and ophthalmopathy. TCRdb independently ran MiXCR on the multiplex PCR reads; one entry per CDR3 protein. The sample lists roughly 510,000 distinct CDR3 sequences, 40% to 55% seen once, with 44% in the top ten. Sequences were obtained from peripheral blood or thyroid tissue (not recorded which). The source of these receptors is an adult woman with Graves' disease, either hyperthyroidism or ophthalmopathy (not recorded which). Both conserved end residues are part of each CDR3. D genes are given only for firm matches. Size is omitted from some rows. Given values are once, few, many or a class for expanded clones.

V	size	D	J	CDR3	DNA
TRBV20-1	NA	NA	TRBJ2-6	CSAGPTEANSGANVLTF	TGCAGTGCTGGACCGACAGAGGCAAACTCTGGGGCCAACGTCCTGACTTTC
TRBV19	few	NA	TRBJ1-1	CASSIGPGSTEAFF	TGTGCCAGTAGTATCGGTCCAGGGAGCACTGAAGCTTTCTTT
TRBV7-2	NA	NA	TRBJ1-1	CASSLAQGMNTEAFF	TGTGCCAGCAGCTTAGCCCAGGGAATGAACACTGAAGCTTTCTTT
TRBV20-1	NA	TRBD2	TRBJ2-7	CSATEPSGIEEQYF	TGCAGTGCTACCGAGCCTAGCGGGATTGAAGAGCAGTACTTC
TRBV24-1	many	NA	TRBJ2-7	CATSDSRDVNVQYF	TGTGCCACCAGTGATTCTCGGGATGTGAACGTGCAGTACTTC
TRBV7-2	NA	NA	TRBJ2-2	CAIRVGSAGELFF	TGTGCCATCCGAGTCGGGTCGGCCGGGGAGCTGTTTTTT
TRBV7-2	NA	TRBD2	TRBJ2-5	CASSSRPGRVETQYF	TGTGCCAGCAGCTCGCGCCCCGGGAGGGTGGAGACCCAGTACTTC
TRBV11-3	once	NA	TRBJ1-4	CASSLTSRETLFF	TGTGCCAGCAGCCTCACCAGCCGGGAAACACTGTTTTTT
TRBV19	NA	TRBD2	TRBJ2-7	CASSHGTSFGYEQYF	TGTGCCAGTAGCCACGGGACTAGCTTTGGGTACGAGCAGTACTTC
TRBV7-2	NA	NA	TRBJ1-6	CASSSWISPLHF	TGTGCCAGCAGCTCATGGATTTCACCCCTCCACTTT
TRBV7-9	few	TRBD1	TRBJ2-7	CASSLTSDRNYEQYF	TGTGCCAGCAGCTTAACATCGGACAGGAACTACGAGCAGTACTTC
TRBV15	many	NA	TRBJ2-7	CATSRGGRGSYEQYF	TGTGCCACCAGCAGAGGTGGGAGAGGCTCCTACGAGCAGTACTTC
TRBV20-1	NA	NA	TRBJ2-7	CSARDATSYEQYF	TGCAGTGCTAGAGATGCGACAAGCTACGAGCAGTACTTC
TRBV14	NA	TRBD2	TRBJ2-3	CASSLTSGNSDTQYF	TGTGCCAGCAGCCTGACTAGCGGGAACTCGGATACGCAGTATTTT
TRBV7-9	many	NA	TRBJ1-6	CASRSTGHNSPLHF	TGTGCCAGCAGAAGCACCGGTCATAATTCACCCCTCCACTTT
TRBV20-1	NA	NA	TRBJ1-3	CSASRPSSGNTIYF	TGCAGTGCTAGCCGACCAAGCTCTGGAAACACCATATATTTT
TRBV2	NA	NA	TRBJ1-6	CASSTRNSYNSPLHF	TGTGCCAGCAGTACTAGGAACTCCTATAATTCACCCCTCCACTTT
TRBV5-1	many	NA	TRBJ2-6	CASSLTGKGSGANVLTF	TGCGCCAGCAGCTTGACAGGGAAGGGTTCTGGGGCCAACGTCCTGACTTTC
TRBV18	NA	NA	TRBJ2-6	CASSFNRAGSGANVLTF	TGTGCCAGCTCATTCAACAGGGCTGGCTCTGGGGCCAACGTCCTGACTTTC
TRBV9	many	NA	TRBJ1-1	CASSVGQVNTEAFF	TGTGCCAGCAGCGTAGGACAGGTTAACACTGAAGCTTTCTTT
TRBV3-1	many	TRBD2	TRBJ2-5	CASSRTSGHGETQYF	TGTGCCAGCAGCCGGACTAGCGGACACGGAGAGACCCAGTACTTC
TRBV14	many	NA	TRBJ2-2	CASSRRNLATYTGELFF	TGTGCCAGCAGCCGCCGAAACCTAGCGACATACACCGGGGAGCTGTTTTTT
TRBV19	many	NA	TRBJ1-5	CASVQGSNQPQHF	TGTGCCAGTGTCCAGGGAAGCAATCAGCCCCAGCATTTT
TRBV24-1	NA	NA	TRBJ1-1	CATAMGGVTEAFF	TGTGCCACGGCCATGGGTGGGGTCACTGAAGCTTTCTTT
TRBV7-2	NA	NA	TRBJ1-2	CASSLVAELYGYTF	TGTGCCAGCAGCTTAGTGGCAGAGCTTTATGGCTACACCTTC
TRBV12-3/TRBV12-4	many	TRBD1	TRBJ1-1	CASSPDRVNTEAFF	TGTGCCAGCAGCCCGGACAGGGTGAACACTGAAGCTTTCTTT